This section outlines one T cell receptor beta chain sequence together with its context. This entry comes from a study of blood T cell repertoires in COVID-19. Whole-study context: Samples came from the United States, Italy and Spain, spanning acute and convalescent COVID-19.

Those who participated ranged in age from 18 to 89 years and resided in about two dozen US areas. Cohorts were assigned according to the clinical history that participants reported. Original data processing: Quantification of nucleated cells was approximated via reference gene primer amplification. Repertoires were generated with immunoSEQ multiplex PCR, while TCRdb's copy carries only in-frame clones and drops some. The DNA gave D and trimming, while V, J and clone size come from that table. The sample has around 280,000 clones, around 90% seen once. This CDR3 has 14 residues. Germline V lookup: CDR1 SNHLY, CDR2 FYNNEI. Trimming stripped 8 bases from V and 0 bases from J, with 11 bases between.

The TCR originated in a middle-aged woman who had recovered from COVID-19. The material sequenced was PBMCs or T cells enriched from blood (not recorded which). The V call is TRBV2, the J call TRBJ1-5; the D gene is possibly TRBD1 (5 bases). In nucleotides, the CDR3 is TGTGCCAGCTCGGGGGGGTATAGCAATCAGCCCCAGCATTTT. Its translation: CASSGGYSNQPQHF. The entire variable domain, with the rest obtained from reference TRBV2 and TRBJ1-5, is as follows: EPEVTQTPSHQVTQMGQEVILRCVPISNHLYFYWYRQILGQKVEFLVSFYNNEISEKSEIFDDQFSVERPDGSNFTLKIRSTKLEDSAMYFCASSGGYSNQPQHFGDGTRLSIL.